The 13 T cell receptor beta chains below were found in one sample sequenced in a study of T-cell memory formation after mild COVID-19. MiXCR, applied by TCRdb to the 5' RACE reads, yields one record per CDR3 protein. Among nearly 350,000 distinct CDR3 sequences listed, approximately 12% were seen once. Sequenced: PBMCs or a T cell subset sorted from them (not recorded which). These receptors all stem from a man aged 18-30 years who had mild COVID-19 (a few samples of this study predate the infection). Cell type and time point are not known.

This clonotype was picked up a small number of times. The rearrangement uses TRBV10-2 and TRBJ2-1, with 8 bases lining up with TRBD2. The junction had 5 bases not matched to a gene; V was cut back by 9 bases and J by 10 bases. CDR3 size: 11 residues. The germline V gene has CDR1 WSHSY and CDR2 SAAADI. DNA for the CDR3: TGCGCCAGTTCGGGGGGGCTAGAGCAGTTCTTC. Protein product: CASSGGLEQFF.

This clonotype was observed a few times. CDR3 in DNA: TGTGCCAGCAGCTTACCGGGACTAGCCGTCAATGAGCAGTTCTTC. It codes for CASSLPGLAVNEQFF. The chain recombines TRBV7-6 with TRBJ2-1; 9 positions agree with TRBD2. V lost 2 bases and J lost 6; bases outside the gene matches: 5. CDR3 size: 15 residues. The germline V gene has CDR1 SGHVS and CDR2 FNYEAQ.

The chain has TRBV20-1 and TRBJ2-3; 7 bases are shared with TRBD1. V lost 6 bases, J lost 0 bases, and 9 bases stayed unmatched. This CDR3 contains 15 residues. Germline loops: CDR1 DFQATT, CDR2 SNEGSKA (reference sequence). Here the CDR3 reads CSAGSGTASTDTQYF. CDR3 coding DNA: TGCAGTGCGGGATCCGGGACAGCTAGCACAGATACGCAGTATTTT.

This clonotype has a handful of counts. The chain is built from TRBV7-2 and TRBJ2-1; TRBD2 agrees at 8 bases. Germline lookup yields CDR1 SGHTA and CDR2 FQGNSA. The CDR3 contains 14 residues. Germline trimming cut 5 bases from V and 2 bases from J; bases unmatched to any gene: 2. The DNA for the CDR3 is TGTGCCAGCAGCCCGGGGGGGGCCTACAATGAGCAGTTCTTC. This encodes CASSPGGAYNEQFF.

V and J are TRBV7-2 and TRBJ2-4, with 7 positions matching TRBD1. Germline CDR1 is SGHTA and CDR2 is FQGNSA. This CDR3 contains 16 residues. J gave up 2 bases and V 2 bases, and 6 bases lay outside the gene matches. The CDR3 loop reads CASSLPRQGPKNIQYF. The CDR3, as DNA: TGTGCCAGCAGCTTACCCAGACAGGGCCCCAAAAACATTCAGTACTTC. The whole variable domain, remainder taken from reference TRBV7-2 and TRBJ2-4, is GAGVSQSPSNKVTEKGKDVELRCDPISGHTALYWYRQSLGQGLEFLIYFQGNSAPDKSGLPSDRFSAERTGGSVSTLTIQRTQQEDSAVYLCASSLPRQGPKNIQYFGAGTRLSVL.

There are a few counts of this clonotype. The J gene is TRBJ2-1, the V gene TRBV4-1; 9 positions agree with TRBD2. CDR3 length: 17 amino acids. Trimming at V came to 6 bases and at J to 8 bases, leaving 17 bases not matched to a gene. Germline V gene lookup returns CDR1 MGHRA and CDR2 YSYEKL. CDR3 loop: CASSSGGGTRGYDEQFF. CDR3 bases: TGCGCCAGCAGTAGCGGGGGTGGGACTAGGGGGTACGATGAGCAGTTCTTC.

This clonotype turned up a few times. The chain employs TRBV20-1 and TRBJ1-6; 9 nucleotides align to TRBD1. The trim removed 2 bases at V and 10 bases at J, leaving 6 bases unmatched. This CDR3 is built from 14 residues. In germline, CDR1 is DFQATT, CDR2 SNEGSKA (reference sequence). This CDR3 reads CSARRDREGSPLHF. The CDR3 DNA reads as TGCAGTGCTAGAAGGGACAGGGAAGGGTCACCCCTCCACTTT.

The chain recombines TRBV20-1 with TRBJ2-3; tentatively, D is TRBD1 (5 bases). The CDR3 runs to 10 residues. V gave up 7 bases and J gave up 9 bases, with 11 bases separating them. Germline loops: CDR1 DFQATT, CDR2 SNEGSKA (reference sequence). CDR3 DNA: TGCAGTGTCCCCAGGGAAACGCAGTATTTT. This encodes CSVPRETQYF.

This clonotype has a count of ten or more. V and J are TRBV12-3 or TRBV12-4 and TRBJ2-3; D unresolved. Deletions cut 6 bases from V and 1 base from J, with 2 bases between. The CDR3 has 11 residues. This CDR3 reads CASRRTDTQYF. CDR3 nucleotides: TGTGCCAGCAGACGCACAGATACGCAGTATTTT.

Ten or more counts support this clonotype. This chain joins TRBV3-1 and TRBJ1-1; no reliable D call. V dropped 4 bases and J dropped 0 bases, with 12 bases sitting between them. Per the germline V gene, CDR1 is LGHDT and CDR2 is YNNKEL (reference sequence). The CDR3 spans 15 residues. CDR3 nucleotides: TGTGCCAGCAGCCTAAACCCAGGAATGAACACTGAAGCTTTCTTT. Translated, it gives CASSLNPGMNTEAFF.

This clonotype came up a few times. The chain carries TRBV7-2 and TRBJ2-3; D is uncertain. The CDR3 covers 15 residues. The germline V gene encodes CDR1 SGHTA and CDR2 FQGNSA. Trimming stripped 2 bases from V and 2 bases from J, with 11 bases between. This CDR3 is CASSLSHFNTDTQYF. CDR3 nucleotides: TGTGCCAGCAGCTTAAGTCACTTTAACACAGATACGCAGTATTTT.

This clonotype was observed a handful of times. The CDR3 sequence is CASSAVDTQYF. The CDR3 region has the DNA TGTGCCAGCAGCGCCGTAGATACGCAGTATTTT. V usage is TRBV9 and J usage is TRBJ2-3; D remains unclear. V lost 3 bases and J lost 5, with 4 bases in between. The length of the CDR3 is 11 residues. Germline V gene sequence: CDR1 SGDLS, CDR2 YYNGEE.

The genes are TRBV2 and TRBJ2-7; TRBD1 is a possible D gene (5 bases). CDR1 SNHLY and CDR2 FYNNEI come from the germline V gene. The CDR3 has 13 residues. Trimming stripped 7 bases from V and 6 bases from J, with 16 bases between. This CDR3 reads CASNAVRASEQYV. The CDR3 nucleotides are TGTGCCAGCAATGCGGTCAGGGCGTCCGAGCAGTACGTC.